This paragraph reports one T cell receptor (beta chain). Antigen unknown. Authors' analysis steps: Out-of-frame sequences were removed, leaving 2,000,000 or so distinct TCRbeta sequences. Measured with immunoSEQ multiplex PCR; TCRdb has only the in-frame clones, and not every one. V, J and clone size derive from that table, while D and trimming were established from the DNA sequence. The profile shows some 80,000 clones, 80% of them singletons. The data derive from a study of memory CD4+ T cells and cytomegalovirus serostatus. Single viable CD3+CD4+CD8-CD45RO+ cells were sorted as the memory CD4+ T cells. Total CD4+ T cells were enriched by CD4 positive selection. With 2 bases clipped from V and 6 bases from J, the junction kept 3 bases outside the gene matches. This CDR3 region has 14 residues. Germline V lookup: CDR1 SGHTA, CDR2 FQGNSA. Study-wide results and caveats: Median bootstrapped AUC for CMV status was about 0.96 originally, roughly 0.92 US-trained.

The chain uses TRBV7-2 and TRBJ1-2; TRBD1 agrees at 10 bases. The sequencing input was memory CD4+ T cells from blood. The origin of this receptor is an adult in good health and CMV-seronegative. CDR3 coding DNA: TGTGCCAGCAGCTTATTGGGACAGGGGAATGGCTACACCTTC. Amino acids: CASSLLGQGNGYTF.